Detailed here is one T cell receptor (beta chain). The data are from a study of Graves' ophthalmopathy and Graves' hyperthyroidism. Germline V lookup: CDR1 SNHLY, CDR2 FYNNEI. Trimming pared 3 bases from V and 7 bases from J, leaving 10 bases between. The length of the CDR3 is 13 residues. Transcripts of RNA were the source for amplifying TCR beta CDR3 regions. First-round RT-PCR used HTBI primers; second-round multiplex PCR followed. TCRdb reanalysed the multiplex PCR reads using MiXCR and keeps one entry per CDR3 protein. The sample shows 400,000 to 450,000 distinct CDR3 sequences, around 21% of them seen only once.

The sample was peripheral blood. This rearrangement joins TRBV2 to TRBJ1-5; the D gene is possibly TRBD1 (5 bases). The clonotype originates from a woman aged 18-29 years with stable Graves' hyperthyroidism. Written as DNA, the CDR3 is TGTGCCAGCAGTGACGGGGGGAGACAGCCCCAGCATTTT. Its protein product is CASSDGGRQPQHF.